Following are 29 T cell receptor beta chains from one sample sequenced in a study of cytomegalovirus exposure and HLA in healthy donors. Researchers ran the PCR with 60 Vbeta and 13 Jbeta primers. Clones were read by immunoSEQ multiplex PCR, and TCRdb kept only the in-frame ones, dropping some. The table lists around 130,000 clones, roughly 82% of them singletons. The sequencing input was PBMCs. These receptors were taken from a male donor in good health and CMV-seropositive.

The rearrangement joins TRBV5-1 to TRBJ2-5; 7 nucleotides agree with TRBD2. CDR3 length: 18 amino acids. Per the germline V gene, CDR1 is SGHRS and CDR2 is YFSETQ. The ends lost 0 bases at V and 2 bases at J; junction bases unmatched: 13. The DNA for the CDR3 is TGCGCCAGCAGCTTGGGTGGCCGTGGCGGGAGTGGTCAAGAGACCCAGTACTTC. Translation: CASSLGGRGGSGQETQYF.

The chain recombines TRBV6-5 with TRBJ2-5; tentatively, D is TRBD1 (6 bases). CDR1 and CDR2 (germline): MNHEY, SVGAGI. This CDR3 is built from 14 residues. Trimming cost V 5 bases and J 9 bases, with 19 bases left between them. The DNA for the CDR3 is TGTGCCAGCAGTCCCGGGACACGGAATGGGGCCCAGTACTTC. This translates into CASSPGTRNGAQYF.

The chain links TRBV27 to TRBJ1-5, with D maybe TRBD1 (5 bases). Trimming removed 5 bases at V and 11 bases at J, with 13 bases between. This CDR3 has 12 amino acids. Germline V gene sequence: CDR1 MNHEY, CDR2 SMNVEV (reference sequence). The CDR3 loop is CASSPAGGAQHF. CDR3 coding DNA: TGTGCCAGCAGTCCCGCCGGGGGGGCCCAGCATTTT.

The chain employs TRBV9 and TRBJ2-5, with 10 bases lining up with TRBD2. Trimming cost V 4 bases and J 2 bases; bases outside gene matches: 5. The CDR3 totals 15 residues. The germline CDR1 and CDR2 sequences are SGDLS and YYNGEE. CDR3 bases: TGTGCCAGCAGCCGAGGGACTAGCGTTCAAGAGACCCAGTACTTC. Its translation: CASSRGTSVQETQYF.

This chain links TRBV6-5 with TRBJ2-7, with 10 bases aligning to TRBD2. The germline V gene has CDR1 MNHEY and CDR2 SVGAGI. The CDR3 runs to 15 residues. V was clipped by 5 bases and J by 2 bases; unmatched bases: 6. The CDR3 loop reads CASSQLAGPTYEQYF. The CDR3 coding sequence is TGTGCCAGCAGTCAACTAGCGGGGCCGACCTACGAGCAGTACTTC.

The gene calls are TRBV28 and TRBJ2-3; tentatively, D is TRBD2 (6 bases). CDR3 length: 14 residues. Trimming cost V 3 bases and J 0 bases, with 7 bases left between them. Germline loops: CDR1 MDHEN, CDR2 SYDVKM. CDR3 sequence: CASSLEGSTDTQYF. The CDR3 DNA reads TGTGCCAGCAGTTTGGAGGGTAGCACAGATACGCAGTATTTT.

This clone was counted a few times. The chain combines TRBV15 with TRBJ1-2; tentative D call: TRBD1 (6 bases). The length of the CDR3 is 15 residues. The V end lost 3 bases, the J end lost 3 bases, and 14 bases lay between the germline ends. Germline CDR1 reads LNHNV; CDR2 reads YYDKDF (reference sequence). The CDR3 sequence is CATSSMTGSDYGYTF. The CDR3 coding sequence is TGTGCCACCAGCAGTATGACAGGTTCTGACTATGGCTACACCTTC.

The V and J genes are TRBV9 and TRBJ2-7; TRBD2 is a possible D gene (5 bases). V lost 0 bases, J lost 2 bases, and 12 bases lay in between. The germline gives CDR1 SGDLS, CDR2 YYNGEE. This CDR3 is built from 15 residues. The CDR3 DNA follows: TGTGCCAGCAGCGTAGAGGACTCCTCCCCCTACGAGCAGTACTTC. Translation gives CASSVEDSSPYEQYF. Full variable domain (remainder filled in from reference TRBV9 and TRBJ2-7): DSGVTQTPKHLITATGQRVTLRCSPRSGDLSVYWYQQSLDQGLQFLIQYYNGEERAKGNILERFSAQQFPDLHSELNLSSLELGDSALYFCASSVEDSSPYEQYFGPGTRLTVT.

The chain recombines TRBV5-1 with TRBJ2-7; D is perhaps TRBD2 (5 bases). V gave up 5 bases and J gave up 3 bases, with 15 bases separating them. The CDR3 covers 14 residues. Germline V gene sequence: CDR1 SGHRS, CDR2 YFSETQ. The CDR3 here is CASSWEPGRYEQYF. The CDR3 DNA reads TGCGCCAGCAGTTGGGAGCCGGGCCGCTACGAGCAGTACTTC.

This chain uses TRBV18 with TRBJ2-7, with D tentatively TRBD1 (5 bases). Between the trimmed V and J ends, which lost 3 bases and 0 bases, there was a span of 12 bases. The CDR3 has 15 residues. Per the germline V gene, CDR1 is KGHSH and CDR2 is LQKENI. CDR3 amino acids: CASSPGEQVSYEQYF. CDR3 nucleotide sequence: TGTGCCAGCTCACCGGGCGAACAGGTCTCCTACGAGCAGTACTTC.

The chain uses TRBV5-1 and TRBJ2-5; 10 bases are a match to TRBD2. Germline CDR1 and CDR2: SGHRS and YFSETQ. This CDR3 region has 14 residues. After removal of 4 bases from V and 5 bases from J, the junction contained 5 bases not matched to a gene. The CDR3 nucleotides are TGCGCCAGCAGCCTAGCGGGAGTGGGGGAGACCCAGTACTTC. It yields the protein CASSLAGVGETQYF.

Remarks on this clone: This CDR3 fails to terminate in the conserved phenylalanine or tryptophan, so it likely reflects a read error. The chain combines TRBV11-3 with TRBJ2-7; TRBD2 aligns across 8 bases. Germline V gene sequence: CDR1 SGHNT, CDR2 YENEEA. Trimming at V came to 3 bases and at J to 5 bases, leaving 21 bases not matched to a gene. The CDR3 is made up of 19 amino acids. For the CDR3, the DNA is TGTGCCAGCAGCTTCTCCAGCGGGAGTTCTAGAGGGGCGCATGACGAGCAGTACCTC. Its translation is CASSFSSGSSRGAHDEQYL.

J is TRBJ1-5 and V is TRBV28; 7 nucleotides agree with TRBD1. This CDR3 is built from 14 residues. After removal of 2 bases from V and 7 bases from J, the junction contained 5 bases not matched to a gene. The germline CDR1 and CDR2 sequences are MDHEN and SYDVKM. DNA of the CDR3: TGTGCCAGCAGTTTAAACAGGGGATGGCAGCCCCAGCATTTT. This sequence encodes CASSLNRGWQPQHF.

V usage is TRBV4-3 and J usage is TRBJ2-2; 10 bases are a match to TRBD2. V shed 2 bases, J shed 4 bases, and the junction held 13 bases outside the gene matches. The germline CDR1 and CDR2 sequences are LGHNA and YSLEER. The CDR3 runs 19 residues. The CDR3 coding sequence is TGCGCCAGCAGCCAACGGCTAGCGGGAGCGGGGGACTTCACCGGGGAGCTGTTTTTT. The encoded protein is CASSQRLAGAGDFTGELFF.

The chain links TRBV27 to TRBJ2-3; 12 bases fit TRBD2. V dropped 8 bases and J dropped 5; count of bases not matched to a gene: 8. The germline gives CDR1 MNHEY, CDR2 SMNVEV (reference sequence). The CDR3 has 15 amino acids. The CDR3 nucleotides read TGTGCCAGCGGAAGACTAGCGGGAGATCAAGATACGCAGTATTTT. Its translation: CASGRLAGDQDTQYF.

In DNA form, the CDR3 reads TGCAGTGCAGACAGGGCCTACGAGCAGTACTTC. Protein product: CSADRAYEQYF. The chain combines TRBV20-1 with TRBJ2-7; 7 nucleotides line up with TRBD1. This CDR3 has 11 residues. J was trimmed by 2 bases and V by 6 bases; bases with no gene match: 1. Germline CDR1 reads DFQATT; CDR2 reads SNEGSKA (reference sequence).

The CDR3 nucleotides are TGTGCCAGCAGCTTACGACTAGCGCCCCGCCAAGAGACCCAGTACTTC. Its protein is CASSLRLAPRQETQYF. The chain has TRBV11-2 and TRBJ2-5; 8 nucleotides align to TRBD2. Germline loops: CDR1 SGHAT, CDR2 FQNNGV. With V trimmed by 2 bases and J by 1 base, 6 bases remained unmatched. The length of the CDR3 is 16 residues. The full variable domain, rest sourced from reference TRBV11-2 and TRBJ2-5, is EAGVAQSPRYKIIEKRQSVAFWCNPISGHATLYWYQQILGQGPKLLIQFQNNGVVDDSQLPKDRFSAERLKGVDSTLKIQPAKLEDSAVYLCASSLRLAPRQETQYFGPGTRLLVL.

The rearrangement links TRBV7-9 to TRBJ2-7; possible D gene TRBD1, 6 bases. Trimming shortened V by 6 bases and J by 3 bases, and 12 bases separated the two germline ends. Per germline, CDR1 SEHNR and CDR2 FQNEAQ (reference sequence). The CDR3 contains 13 residues. The DNA for the CDR3 is TGTGCCAGCAGGTCCGGGACACGCTACGAGCAGTACTTC. It encodes CASRSGTRYEQYF. Variable domain in full (rest from reference TRBV7-9 and TRBJ2-7): DTGVSQNPRHKITKRGQNVTFRCDPISEHNRLYWYRQTLGQGPEFLTYFQNEAQLEKSRLLSDRFSAERPKGSFSTLEIQRTEQGDSAMYLCASRSGTRYEQYFGPGTRLTVT.

The genes are TRBV19 and TRBJ2-3; 9 bases align to TRBD2. Trimming removed 3 bases from V and 3 bases from J; junction bases left unmatched: 1. Germline V gene data show CDR1 as LNHDA and CDR2 as SQIVND (reference sequence). This CDR3 has 14 amino acids. The CDR3 spells CASSISGRTDTQYF. DNA for the CDR3: TGTGCCAGTAGTATTAGCGGGAGAACAGATACGCAGTATTTT. Complete variable domain (other parts from reference TRBV19 and TRBJ2-3): DGGITQSPKYLFRKEGQNVTLSCEQNLNHDAMYWYRQDPGQGLRLIYYSQIVNDFQKGDIAEGYSVSREKKESFPLTVTSAQKNPTAFYLCASSISGRTDTQYFGPGTRLTVL.

About this clone itself: This sample includes further DNA sequences coding for the same CDR3. This chain links TRBV27 with TRBJ2-7; D might be TRBD1 (6 bases). The germline V gene encodes CDR1 MNHEY and CDR2 SMNVEV (reference sequence). The CDR3 extends over 12 amino acids. The V end lost 6 bases, the J end lost 7 bases, and 13 bases lay between the germline ends. CDR3 sequence (DNA): TGTGCCAGCAGCCCTACAGGGCAAGAGCAGTACTTC. This encodes CASSPTGQEQYF.

The chain combines TRBV5-4 with TRBJ1-2; 10 bases map to TRBD1. Germline-derived CDR1 and CDR2 are SGHNT and YYREEE (reference sequence). This CDR3 spans 15 amino acids. V lost 4 bases and J lost 4; bases outside the gene matches: 7. CDR3 protein: CASSPDRGRRYGYTF. The DNA of the CDR3 is TGTGCCAGCAGCCCCGACAGGGGGCGCCGCTATGGCTACACCTTC.

This rearrangement joins TRBV9 to TRBJ2-2; D gene ambiguous. V was cut by 0 bases and J by 9 bases, with 18 bases left in between. CDR1 and CDR2 from the germline V gene are SGDLS and YYNGEE. The CDR3 covers 16 residues. The CDR3 spells CASSVALAGLPRELFF. Here the CDR3 DNA reads TGTGCCAGCAGCGTAGCTCTGGCAGGCCTCCCGAGGGAGCTGTTTTTT. Variable domain in full (rest from reference TRBV9 and TRBJ2-2): DSGVTQTPKHLITATGQRVTLRCSPRSGDLSVYWYQQSLDQGLQFLIQYYNGEERAKGNILERFSAQQFPDLHSELNLSSLELGDSALYFCASSVALAGLPRELFFGEGSRLTVL.

The chain has TRBV28 and TRBJ2-3, with 11 bases fitting TRBD2. This CDR3 spans 15 amino acids. From germline, CDR1 is MDHEN and CDR2 SYDVKM. The J segment lost 5 bases and the V segment lost 5 bases, leaving 6 bases of the junction unmatched. The CDR3 DNA follows: TGTGCCAGCAGTCCACTAGCGGGAGTCGTAGATACGCAGTATTTT. It translates to CASSPLAGVVDTQYF.

V gene TRBV27 combines with J gene TRBJ2-7; D is unresolved. Germline CDR1 is MNHEY and CDR2 is SMNVEV (reference sequence). The length of the CDR3 is 13 residues. With 3 bases removed from V and 2 bases from J, the gap between germline ends came to 8 bases. Here the CDR3 DNA reads TGTGCCAGCAGTTTCCGCGGAGCCTACGAGCAGTACTTC. It is translated as CASSFRGAYEQYF.

The V call is TRBV27, the J call TRBJ2-3, with 9 nucleotides matching TRBD2. Germline CDR1 and CDR2: MNHEY and SMNVEV (reference sequence). With 4 bases clipped from V and 4 bases from J, the junction kept 3 bases outside the gene matches. This CDR3 is built from 14 residues. CDR3 residues: CASSWGLASDTQYF. The CDR3 nucleotides are TGTGCCAGCAGTTGGGGACTAGCCTCAGATACGCAGTATTTT.

This clone was found a few times. The chain has TRBV25-1 and TRBJ2-3; D is perhaps TRBD2 (5 bases). The CDR3 has 15 amino acids. The V end lost 4 bases, the J end lost 2 bases, and 13 bases lay between the germline ends. CDR1 is MGHDK and CDR2 is SYGVNS in the germline V gene. The CDR3: CASSGVAGFTDTQYF. The CDR3 DNA is TGTGCCAGCAGTGGTGTCGCGGGTTTCACAGATACGCAGTATTTT.

V and J are TRBV7-6 and TRBJ2-7; a possible D gene is TRBD2 (6 bases). The germline V gene has CDR1 SGHVS and CDR2 FNYEAQ. V was shortened by 6 bases and J by 0 bases, with 12 bases between the two germline ends. The CDR3 is made up of 14 amino acids. The DNA of the CDR3 is TGTGCCAGCAGTCGGGACTCGAGCTCCTACGAGCAGTACTTC. Protein sequence: CASSRDSSSYEQYF.

The chain joins TRBV5-1 to TRBJ2-7; 9 nucleotides align to TRBD2. V was clipped by 3 bases and J by 0 bases; unmatched bases: 4. Germline CDR1 SGHRS, CDR2 YFSETQ. The CDR3 totals 15 residues. The CDR3 protein is CASSSGLAYSYEQYF. DNA for the CDR3: TGCGCCAGCAGCTCAGGACTAGCGTACTCCTACGAGCAGTACTTC.

The chain employs TRBV5-8 and TRBJ2-5; 7 bases line up with TRBD2. Germline V gene sequence: CDR1 SGHTS, CDR2 YDEGEE. The trim removed 0 bases at V and 1 base at J, leaving 0 bases unmatched. The length of the CDR3 is 14 residues. The CDR3, as DNA: TGTGCCAGCAGCTTGGGCGGGGGCCAAGAGACCCAGTACTTC. It translates to CASSLGGGQETQYF.